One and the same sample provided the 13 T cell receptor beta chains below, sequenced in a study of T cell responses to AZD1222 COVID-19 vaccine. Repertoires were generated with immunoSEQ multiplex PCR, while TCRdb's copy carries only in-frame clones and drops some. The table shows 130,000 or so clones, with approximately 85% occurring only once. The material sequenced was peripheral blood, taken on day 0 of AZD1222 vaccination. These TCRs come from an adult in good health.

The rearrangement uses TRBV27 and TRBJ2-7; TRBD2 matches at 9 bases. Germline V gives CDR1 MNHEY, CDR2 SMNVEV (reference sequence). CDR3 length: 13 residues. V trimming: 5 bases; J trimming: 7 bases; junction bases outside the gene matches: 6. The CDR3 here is CASSSGGPREQYF. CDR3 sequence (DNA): TGTGCCAGCAGTAGCGGGGGGCCTCGAGAGCAGTACTTC.

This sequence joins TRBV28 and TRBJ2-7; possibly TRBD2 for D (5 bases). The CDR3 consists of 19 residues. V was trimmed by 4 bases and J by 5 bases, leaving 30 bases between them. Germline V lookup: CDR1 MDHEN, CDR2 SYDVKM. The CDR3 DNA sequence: TGTGCCAGCAGTTCAATAGGGTTCTCGGGCGGGCCGGGCTTTGACGAGCAGTACTTC. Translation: CASSSIGFSGGPGFDEQYF.

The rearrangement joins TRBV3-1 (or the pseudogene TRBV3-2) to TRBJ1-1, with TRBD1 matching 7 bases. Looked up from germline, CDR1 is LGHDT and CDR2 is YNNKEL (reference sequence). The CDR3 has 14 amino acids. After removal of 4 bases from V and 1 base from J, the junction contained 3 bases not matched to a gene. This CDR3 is CASSPRDRNTEAFF. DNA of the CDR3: TGTGCCAGCAGCCCACGGGACAGGAACACTGAAGCTTTCTTT.

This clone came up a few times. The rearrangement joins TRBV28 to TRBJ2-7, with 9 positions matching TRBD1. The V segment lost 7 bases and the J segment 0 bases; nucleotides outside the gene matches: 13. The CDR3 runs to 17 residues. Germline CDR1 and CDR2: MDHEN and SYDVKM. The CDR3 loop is CASNPGGWDRDSYEQYF. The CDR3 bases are TGTGCCAGCAACCCAGGAGGGTGGGACAGGGACTCCTACGAGCAGTACTTC.

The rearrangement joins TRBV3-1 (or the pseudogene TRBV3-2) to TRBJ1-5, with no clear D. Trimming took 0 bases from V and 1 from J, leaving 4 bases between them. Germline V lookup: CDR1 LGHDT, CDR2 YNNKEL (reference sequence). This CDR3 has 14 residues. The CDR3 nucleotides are TGTGCCAGCAGCCAAGATAACAGCAATCAGCCCCAGCATTTT. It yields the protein CASSQDNSNQPQHF.

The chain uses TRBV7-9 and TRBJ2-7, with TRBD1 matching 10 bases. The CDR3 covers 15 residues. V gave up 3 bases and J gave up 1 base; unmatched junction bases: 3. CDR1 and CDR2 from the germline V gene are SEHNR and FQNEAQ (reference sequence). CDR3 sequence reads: CASSFGQGGSYEQYF. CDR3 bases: TGTGCCAGCAGCTTCGGACAGGGGGGATCCTACGAGCAGTACTTC. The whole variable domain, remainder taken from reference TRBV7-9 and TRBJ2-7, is DTGVSQNPRHKITKRGQNVTFRCDPISEHNRLYWYRQTLGQGPEFLTYFQNEAQLEKSRLLSDRFSAERPKGSFSTLEIQRTEQGDSAMYLCASSFGQGGSYEQYFGPGTRLTVT.

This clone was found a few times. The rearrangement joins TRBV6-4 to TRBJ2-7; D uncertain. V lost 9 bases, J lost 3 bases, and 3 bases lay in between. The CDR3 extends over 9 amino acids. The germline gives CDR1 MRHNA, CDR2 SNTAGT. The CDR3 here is CARVYEQYF. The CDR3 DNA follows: TGTGCCAGGGTCTACGAGCAGTACTTC.

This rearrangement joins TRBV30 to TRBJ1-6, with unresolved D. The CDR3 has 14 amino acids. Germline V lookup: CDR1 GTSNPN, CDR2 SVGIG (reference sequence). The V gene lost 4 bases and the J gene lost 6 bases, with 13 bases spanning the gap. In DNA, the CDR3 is TGTGCCTGGACCCTAAGCGCTTTTAATTCACCCCTCCACTTT. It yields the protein CAWTLSAFNSPLHF. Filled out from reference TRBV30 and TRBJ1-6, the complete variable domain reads SQTIHQWPATLVQPVGSPLSLECTVEGTSNPNLYWYRQAAGRGLQLLFYSVGIGQISSEVPQNLSASRPQDRQFILSSKKLLLSDSGFYLCAWTLSAFNSPLHFGNGTRLTVT.

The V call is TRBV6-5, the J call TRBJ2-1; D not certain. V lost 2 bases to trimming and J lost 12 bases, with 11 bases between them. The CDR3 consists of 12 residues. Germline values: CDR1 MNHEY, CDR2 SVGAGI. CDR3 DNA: TGTGCCAGCAGTTACCTTGGTAGTAGGCAGTTCTTC. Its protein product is CASSYLGSRQFF.

Here the CDR3 reads CASSEGQGAFF. The CDR3 DNA is TGTGCCAGCAGCGAGGGACAGGGCGCCTTCTTC. This chain connects TRBV3-1 (or the pseudogene TRBV3-2) to TRBJ2-1, with 9 bases fitting TRBD1. Germline assignment: CDR1 LGHDT and CDR2 YNNKEL (reference sequence). The CDR3 length is 11 residues. J lost 16 bases, V lost 5 bases, and 6 bases had no gene match.

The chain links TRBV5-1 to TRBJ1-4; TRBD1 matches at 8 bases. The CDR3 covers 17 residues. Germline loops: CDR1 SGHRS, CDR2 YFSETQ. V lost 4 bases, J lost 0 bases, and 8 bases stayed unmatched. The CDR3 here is CASSTGQGNPTNEKLFF. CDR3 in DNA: TGCGCCAGCAGCACAGGACAGGGCAACCCAACTAATGAAAAACTGTTTTTT. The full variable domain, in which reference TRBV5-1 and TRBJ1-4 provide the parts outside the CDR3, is KAGVTQTPRYLIKTRGQQVTLSCSPISGHRSVSWYQQTPGQGLQFLFEYFSETQRNKGNFPGRFSGRQFSNSRSEMNVSTLELGDSALYLCASSTGQGNPTNEKLFFGSGTQLSVL.

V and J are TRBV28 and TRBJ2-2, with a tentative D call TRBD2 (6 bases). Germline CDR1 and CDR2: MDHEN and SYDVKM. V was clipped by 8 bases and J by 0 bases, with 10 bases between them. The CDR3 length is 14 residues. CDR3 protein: CASLGSANTGELFF. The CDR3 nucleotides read TGTGCCAGCCTCGGGAGCGCGAACACCGGGGAGCTGTTTTTT.

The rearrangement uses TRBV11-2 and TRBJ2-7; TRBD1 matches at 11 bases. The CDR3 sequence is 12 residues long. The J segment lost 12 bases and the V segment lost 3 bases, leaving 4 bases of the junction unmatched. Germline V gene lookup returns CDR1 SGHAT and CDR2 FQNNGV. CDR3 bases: TGTGCCAGCAGCTTGGGACAGGGGGGGTTGTACTTC. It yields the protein CASSLGQGGLYF.